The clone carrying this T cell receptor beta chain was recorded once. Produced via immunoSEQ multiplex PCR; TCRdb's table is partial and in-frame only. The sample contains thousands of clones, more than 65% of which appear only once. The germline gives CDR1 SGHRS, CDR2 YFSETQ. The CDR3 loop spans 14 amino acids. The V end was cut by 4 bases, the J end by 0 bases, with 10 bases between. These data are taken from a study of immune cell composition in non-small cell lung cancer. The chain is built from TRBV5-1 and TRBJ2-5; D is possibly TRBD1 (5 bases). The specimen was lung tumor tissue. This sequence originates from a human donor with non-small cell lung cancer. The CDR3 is CASSPGHNQETQYF. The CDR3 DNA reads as TGCGCCAGCAGCCCAGGACACAACCAAGAGACCCAGTACTTC.